The rows below give T cell receptor beta chains drawn from one sample of a study of vaccination and CD4 T cells after COVID-19. Each CDR3 protein is one row after TCRdb ran MiXCR on the PCR reads. The sample lists roughly 11,000 distinct CDR3 sequences, approximately 62% occurring once. These receptors have no known antigen. The sample consisted of CD4+ T cells from blood, cultured in vitro. The receptors stem from a human donor who had recovered from COVID-19. Each CDR3 is given with its conserved first and last residue. D genes are given only for firm matches. Some rows have no size entry. The others give once, few or many, or a class for an expanded clone.

d_call	v_call	j_call	clone_size	cdr3_aa	cdr3_nt
NA	TRBV6-1	TRBJ2-4	NA	CASRPRELKNIQYF	TGTGCCAGCAGACCCAGGGAGCTTAAAAACATTCAGTACTTC
NA	TRBV11-2	TRBJ2-7	few	CASSLVDSYEQYF	TGTGCCAGCAGCTTAGTGGACAGCTACGAGCAGTACTTC
NA	TRBV20-1	TRBJ1-5	few	CSASRRDFYSNQPQHF	TGCAGTGCTAGCCGCCGGGACTTCTATAGCAATCAGCCCCAGCATTTT
TRBD2	TRBV5-1	TRBJ2-5	NA	CASSGIGPGLEETQYF	TGCGCCAGCAGCGGCATCGGACCGGGACTAGAAGAGACCCAGTACTTC
NA	TRBV6-5	TRBJ1-1	once	CASSYSILRNMNTEAFF	TGTGCCAGCAGTTACTCGATTCTCCGGAACATGAACACTGAAGCTTTCTTT
NA	TRBV2	TRBJ1-3	few	CATSGAISGNTIYF	TGTGCCACCTCGGGGGCTATTTCTGGAAACACCATATATTTT
TRBD1	TRBV19	TRBJ2-5	NA	CASTDRGQETQYF	TGTGCCAGCACGGACAGGGGGCAGGAGACCCAGTACTTC
TRBD1	TRBV6-5	TRBJ2-7	NA	CASSYVLGQGLKQYF	TGTGCCAGCAGTTACGTCCTCGGACAGGGGTTAAAGCAGTACTTC
TRBD1	TRBV5-1	TRBJ1-2	NA	CASSFYGTAGDGYTF	TGCGCCAGCAGCTTTTACGGGACAGCAGGGGATGGCTACACCTTC
TRBD1	TRBV10-3	TRBJ1-4	few	CAISDPGQGFEKLFF	TGTGCCATCAGTGATCCGGGACAGGGTTTCGAAAAACTGTTTTTT
NA	TRBV20-1	TRBJ1-1	NA	CSARSAGLNTEAFF	TGCAGTGCTAGATCAGCAGGGCTGAACACTGAAGCTTTCTTT
NA	TRBV24-1	TRBJ1-2	NA	CATGGNYGYTF	TGTGCCACCGGGGGGAACTATGGCTACACCTTC